This is a list of T cell receptor beta chains from one sample in a study of molecular identifiers for immune sequencing clone quantification. In TCRdb, the PCR reads were re-called with MiXCR into one record per CDR3 protein. Altogether more than 450,000 distinct CDR3 sequences are present, about 22% being singletons, with the ten largest covering around 0.86%. Sequencing was carried out using naive CD8+ T cells from blood, with Jurkat cell RNA spiked in. The receptors were gathered from a human donor in good health. Some libraries in this study had Jurkat cell RNA spiked in. The CDR3 runs from the conserved cysteine through the conserved F or W. The D gene is left open where the match is weak. Clone size, where shown, is once, few, many, or a class for clones that have expanded.

>TRBJ2-4|TRBV28|NA|NA
CASSFPSGPKNIQYF
TGTGCCAGCAGTTTTCCTTCAGGGCCAAAAAACATTCAGTACTTC
>TRBJ1-2|TRBV7-6|few|NA
CASSLSPGFDYGYTF
TGTGCCAGCAGCTTAAGTCCGGGGTTCGACTATGGCTACACCTTC
>TRBJ2-2|TRBV6-2/TRBV6-3|NA|TRBD1
CASSRQGHGELFF
TGTGCCAGCAGCCGACAGGGACACGGGGAGCTGTTTTTT
>TRBJ2-3|TRBV7-9|many|TRBD2
CASSPRSLAGADRTDTQYF
TGTGCCAGCAGTCCCAGGTCCCTAGCGGGGGCCGATCGAACAGATACGCAGTATTTT
>TRBJ2-7|TRBV20-1|few|TRBD2
CSAGDVAGSSYEQYF
TGCAGTGCTGGAGACGTAGCGGGGAGCTCCTACGAGCAGTACTTC
>TRBJ2-3|TRBV4-1|many|TRBD2
CASRGAPGGASTDTQYF
TGCGCCAGCCGAGGGGCCCCCGGGGGGGCTAGCACAGATACGCAGTATTTT
>TRBJ2-3|TRBV7-9|many|NA
CASSSLPGRTDTQYF
TGTGCCAGCAGCTCCCTGCCAGGGCGCACAGATACGCAGTATTTT
>TRBJ1-2|TRBV9|few|NA
CASSGGHYGYTF
TGTGCCAGCAGCGGGGGACATTATGGCTACACCTTC
>TRBJ1-1|TRBV6-2/TRBV6-3|NA|TRBD1
CASSFTKDRVEAFF
TGTGCCAGCAGTTTTACTAAGGACAGGGTTGAAGCTTTCTTT
>TRBJ2-7|TRBV7-2|few|NA
CASSAETGDYSYEQYF
TGTGCCAGCAGCGCGGAAACAGGCGACTACTCCTACGAGCAGTACTTC
>TRBJ2-1|TRBV29-1|many|NA
CSVEEGDTEQFF
TGCAGCGTTGAAGAAGGTGACACTGAGCAGTTCTTC
>TRBJ2-4|TRBV27|few|NA
CASSELGRSKNIQYF
TGTGCCAGCAGTGAACTAGGCAGGTCCAAAAACATTCAGTACTTC
>TRBJ2-7|TRBV20-1|NA|NA
CSAGGTVTYEQYF
TGCAGTGCTGGGGGGACAGTAACCTACGAGCAGTACTTC
>TRBJ2-5|TRBV2|few|TRBD2
CASSDFSGINQETQYF
TGTGCCAGCAGTGACTTTAGCGGGATAAATCAAGAGACCCAGTACTTC
>TRBJ2-5|TRBV9|NA|TRBD1
CASSVDRGQETQYF
TGTGCCAGCAGCGTAGACAGGGGGCAAGAGACCCAGTACTTC
>TRBJ2-7|TRBV25-1|many|NA
CASSVLYEQYF
TGTGCCAGCAGTGTCCTATACGAGCAGTACTTC
>TRBJ2-7|TRBV6-5|many|NA
CASSYSGWTEQYF
TGTGCCAGCAGTTACTCGGGCTGGACAGAGCAGTACTTC
>TRBJ2-7|TRBV7-2|many|NA
CASSPGERRYEQYF
TGTGCCAGCAGCCCGGGAGAACGAAGATACGAGCAGTACTTC
>TRBJ1-1|TRBV25-1|NA|NA
CAGGYTSNTEAFF
TGTGCCGGCGGATATACTTCGAACACTGAAGCTTTCTTT
>TRBJ2-7|TRBV6-9|NA|TRBD1
CASSQPGQGNDEQYF
TGTGCCAGCAGTCAGCCGGGACAGGGCAATGACGAGCAGTACTTC
>TRBJ1-1|TRBV6-1|NA|TRBD1
CASSERTGSLVDTEAFF
TGTGCCAGCAGCGAGCGGACAGGGAGCCTCGTAGACACTGAAGCTTTCTTT
>TRBJ2-3|TRBV6-2/TRBV6-3|NA|TRBD2
CASSSTSGGGADTQYF
TGTGCCAGCAGTTCGACTAGCGGGGGGGGTGCAGATACGCAGTATTTT